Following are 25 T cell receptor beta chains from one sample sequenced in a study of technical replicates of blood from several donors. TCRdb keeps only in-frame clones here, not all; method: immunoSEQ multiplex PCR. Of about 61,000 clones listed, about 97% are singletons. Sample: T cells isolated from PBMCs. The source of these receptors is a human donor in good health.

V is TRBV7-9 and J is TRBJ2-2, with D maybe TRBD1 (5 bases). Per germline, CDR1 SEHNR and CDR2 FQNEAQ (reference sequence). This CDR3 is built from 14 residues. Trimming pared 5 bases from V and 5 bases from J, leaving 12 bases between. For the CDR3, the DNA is TGTGCCAGCAGCAGGGGCCAGGGTACCGGGGAGCTGTTTTTT. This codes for CASSRGQGTGELFF. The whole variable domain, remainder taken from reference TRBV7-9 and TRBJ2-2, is DTGVSQNPRHKITKRGQNVTFRCDPISEHNRLYWYRQTLGQGPEFLTYFQNEAQLEKSRLLSDRFSAERPKGSFSTLEIQRTEQGDSAMYLCASSRGQGTGELFFGEGSRLTVL.

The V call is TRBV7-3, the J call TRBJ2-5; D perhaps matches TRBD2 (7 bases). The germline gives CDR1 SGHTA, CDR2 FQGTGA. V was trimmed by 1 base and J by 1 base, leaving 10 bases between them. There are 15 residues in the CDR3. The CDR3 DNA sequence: TGTGCCAGCAGCTTAAACGGGGGGCTCCAAGAGACCCAGTACTTC. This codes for CASSLNGGLQETQYF.

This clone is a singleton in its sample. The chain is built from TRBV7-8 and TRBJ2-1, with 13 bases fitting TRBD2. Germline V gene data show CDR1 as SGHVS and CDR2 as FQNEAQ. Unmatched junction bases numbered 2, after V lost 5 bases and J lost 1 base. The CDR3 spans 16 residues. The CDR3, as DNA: TGTGCCAGCAGCCAGGGACTAGCGGGGTCCTACAATGAGCAGTTCTTC. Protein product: CASSQGLAGSYNEQFF. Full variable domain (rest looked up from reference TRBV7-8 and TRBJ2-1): GAGVSQSPRYKVAKRGQDVALRCDPISGHVSLFWYQQALGQGPEFLTYFQNEAQLDKSGLPSDRFFAERPEGSVSTLKIQRTQQEDSAVYLCASSQGLAGSYNEQFFGPGTRLTVL.

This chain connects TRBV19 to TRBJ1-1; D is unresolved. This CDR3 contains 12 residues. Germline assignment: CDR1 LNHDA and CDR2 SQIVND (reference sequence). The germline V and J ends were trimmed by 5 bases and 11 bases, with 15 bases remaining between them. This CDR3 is CASSYATGLAFF. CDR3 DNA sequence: TGTGCCAGTAGTTACGCGACTGGGTTGGCTTTCTTT.

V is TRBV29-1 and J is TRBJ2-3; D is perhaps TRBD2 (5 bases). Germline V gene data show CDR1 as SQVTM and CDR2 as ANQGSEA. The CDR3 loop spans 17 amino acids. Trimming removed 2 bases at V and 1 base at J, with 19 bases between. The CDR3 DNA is TGCAGCGTTGAATCTTTGGGGAATAACGGGGGCACAGATACGCAGTATTTT. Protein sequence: CSVESLGNNGGTDTQYF.

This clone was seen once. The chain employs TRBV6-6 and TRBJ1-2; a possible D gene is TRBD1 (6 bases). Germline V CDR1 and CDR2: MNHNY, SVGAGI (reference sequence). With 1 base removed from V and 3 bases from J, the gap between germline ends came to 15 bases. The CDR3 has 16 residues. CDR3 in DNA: TGTGCCAGCAGTTACTTGCAAACAGGGTCAGACTATGGCTACACCTTC. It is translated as CASSYLQTGSDYGYTF.

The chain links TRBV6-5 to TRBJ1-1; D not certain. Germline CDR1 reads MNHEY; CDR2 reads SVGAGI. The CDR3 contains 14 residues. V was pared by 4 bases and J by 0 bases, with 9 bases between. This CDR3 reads CASSLAPMNTEAFF. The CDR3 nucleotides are TGTGCCAGCAGTTTAGCCCCTATGAACACTGAAGCTTTCTTT.

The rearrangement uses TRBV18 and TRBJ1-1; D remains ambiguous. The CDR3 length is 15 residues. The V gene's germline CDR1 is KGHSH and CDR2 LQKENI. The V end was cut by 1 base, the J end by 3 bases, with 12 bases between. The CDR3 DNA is TGTGCCAGCTCACCACTCGGGGTTTGGGACACTGAAGCTTTCTTT. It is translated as CASSPLGVWDTEAFF.

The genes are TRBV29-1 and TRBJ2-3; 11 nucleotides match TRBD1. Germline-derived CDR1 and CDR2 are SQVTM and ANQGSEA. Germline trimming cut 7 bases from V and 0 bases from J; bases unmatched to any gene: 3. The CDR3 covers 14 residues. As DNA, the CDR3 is TGCAGCGGGGGGGACAGGGGGAGCACAGATACGCAGTATTTT. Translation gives CSGGDRGSTDTQYF.

The CDR3 protein is CASRGEGWTGEEYGYTF. DNA of the CDR3: TGCGCCAGCAGGGGGGAGGGATGGACGGGCGAAGAATATGGCTACACCTTC. This sequence joins TRBV5-1 and TRBJ1-2, with a possible D match to TRBD1 (5 bases). Deletions cut 5 bases from V and 5 bases from J, with 25 bases between. This CDR3 is built from 17 residues. Per germline, CDR1 SGHRS and CDR2 YFSETQ.

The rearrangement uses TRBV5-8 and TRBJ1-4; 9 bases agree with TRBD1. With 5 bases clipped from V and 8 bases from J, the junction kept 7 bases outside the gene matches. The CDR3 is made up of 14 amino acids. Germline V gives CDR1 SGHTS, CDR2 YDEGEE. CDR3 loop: CASSKDRGNEKLFF. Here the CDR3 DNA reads TGTGCCAGCAGTAAGGACAGGGGTAACGAAAAACTGTTTTTT.

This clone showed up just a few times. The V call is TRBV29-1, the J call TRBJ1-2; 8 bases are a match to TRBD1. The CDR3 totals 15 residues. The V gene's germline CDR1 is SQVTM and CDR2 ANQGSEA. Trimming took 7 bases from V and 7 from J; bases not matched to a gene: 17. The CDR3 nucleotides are TGCAGCGCGAACAGACAGGGGAGAGGGTTTGGTGGCTACACCTTC. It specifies CSANRQGRGFGGYTF. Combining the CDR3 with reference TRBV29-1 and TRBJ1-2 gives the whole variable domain SAVISQKPSRDICQRGTSLTIQCQVDSQVTMMFWYRQQPGQSLTLIATANQGSEATYESGFVIDKFPISRPNLTFSTLTVSNMSPEDSSIYLCSANRQGRGFGGYTFGSGTRLTVV.

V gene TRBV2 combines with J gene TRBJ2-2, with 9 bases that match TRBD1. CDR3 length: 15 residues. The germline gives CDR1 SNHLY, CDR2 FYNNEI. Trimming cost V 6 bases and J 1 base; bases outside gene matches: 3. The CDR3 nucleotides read TGTGCCAGCAGGGGGACAGGGCTGAACACCGGGGAGCTGTTTTTT. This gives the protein CASRGTGLNTGELFF.

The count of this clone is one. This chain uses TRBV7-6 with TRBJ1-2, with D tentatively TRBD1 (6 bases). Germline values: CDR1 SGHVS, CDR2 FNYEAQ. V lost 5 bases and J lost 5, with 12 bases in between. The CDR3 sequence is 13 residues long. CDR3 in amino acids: CASSHTGYYGYTF. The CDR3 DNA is TGTGCCAGCAGCCACACAGGGTATTATGGCTACACCTTC.

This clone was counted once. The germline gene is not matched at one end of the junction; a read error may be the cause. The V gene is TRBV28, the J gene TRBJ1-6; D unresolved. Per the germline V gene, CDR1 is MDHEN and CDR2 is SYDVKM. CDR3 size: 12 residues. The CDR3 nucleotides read TGTGCCAGCAGTTTCTATACTTCACCCCTCCACTTT. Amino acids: CASSFYTSPLHF.

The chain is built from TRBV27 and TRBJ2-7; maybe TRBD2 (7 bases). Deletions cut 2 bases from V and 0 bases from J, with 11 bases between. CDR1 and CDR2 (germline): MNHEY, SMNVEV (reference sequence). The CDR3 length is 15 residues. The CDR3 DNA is TGTGCCAGCAGTTTAAGGGGGGGGGACTCCTACGAGCAGTACTTC. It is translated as CASSLRGGDSYEQYF.

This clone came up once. This CDR3 is CASRPGLALNEQFF. CDR3 bases: TGTGCCAGCAGACCGGGACTAGCCCTGAATGAGCAGTTCTTC. This chain joins TRBV28 and TRBJ2-1; TRBD2 matches at 9 bases. Germline V gene sequence: CDR1 MDHEN, CDR2 SYDVKM. J gave up 7 bases and V 6 bases, and 7 bases lay outside the gene matches. This CDR3 contains 14 residues.

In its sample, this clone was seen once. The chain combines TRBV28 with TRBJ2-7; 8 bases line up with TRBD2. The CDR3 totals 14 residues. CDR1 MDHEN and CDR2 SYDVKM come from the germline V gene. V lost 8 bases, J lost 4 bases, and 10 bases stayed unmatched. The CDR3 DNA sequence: TGTGCCAGCCGCGTGGTCGGGAGGGCGTACGAGCAGTACTTC. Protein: CASRVVGRAYEQYF.

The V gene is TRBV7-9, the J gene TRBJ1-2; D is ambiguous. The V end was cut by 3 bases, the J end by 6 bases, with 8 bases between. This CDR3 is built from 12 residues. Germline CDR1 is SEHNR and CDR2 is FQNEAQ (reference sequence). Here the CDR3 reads CASSLRGHGYTF. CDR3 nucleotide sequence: TGTGCCAGCAGCTTGAGAGGGCATGGCTACACCTTC.

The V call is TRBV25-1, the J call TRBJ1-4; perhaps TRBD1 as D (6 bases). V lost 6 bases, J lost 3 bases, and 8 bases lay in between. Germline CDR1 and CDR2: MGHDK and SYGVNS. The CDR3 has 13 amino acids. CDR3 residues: CASRRTANEKLFF. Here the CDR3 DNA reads TGTGCCAGCAGAAGGACAGCTAATGAAAAACTGTTTTTT.

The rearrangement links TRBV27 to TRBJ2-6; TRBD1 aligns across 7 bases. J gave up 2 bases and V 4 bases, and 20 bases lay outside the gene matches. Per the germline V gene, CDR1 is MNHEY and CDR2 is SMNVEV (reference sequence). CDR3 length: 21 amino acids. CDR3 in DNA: TGTGCCAGCAGTTCCTATATCGTGACAGGGCCCAACTTTACTGGGGCCAACGTCCTGACTTTC. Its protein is CASSSYIVTGPNFTGANVLTF.

This CDR3 reads CASRGTSGGSVEQYF. The CDR3 DNA reads TGTGCCAGCAGAGGGACTAGCGGGGGGTCAGTTGAGCAGTACTTC. This chain links TRBV6-5 with TRBJ2-7, with 15 bases aligning to TRBD2. V shed 6 bases and J 7 bases; nucleotides not matched to a gene: 7. Germline assignment: CDR1 MNHEY and CDR2 SVGAGI. The CDR3 covers 15 residues.

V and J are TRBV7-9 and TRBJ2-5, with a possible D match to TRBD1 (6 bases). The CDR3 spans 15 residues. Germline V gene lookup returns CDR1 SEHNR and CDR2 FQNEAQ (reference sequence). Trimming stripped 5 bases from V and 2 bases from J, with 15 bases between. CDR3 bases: TGTGCCAGCAGCCTCCTATCCGGACAGCAAGAGACCCAGTACTTC. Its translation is CASSLLSGQQETQYF. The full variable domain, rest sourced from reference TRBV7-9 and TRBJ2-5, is DTGVSQNPRHKITKRGQNVTFRCDPISEHNRLYWYRQTLGQGPEFLTYFQNEAQLEKSRLLSDRFSAERPKGSFSTLEIQRTEQGDSAMYLCASSLLSGQQETQYFGPGTRLLVL.

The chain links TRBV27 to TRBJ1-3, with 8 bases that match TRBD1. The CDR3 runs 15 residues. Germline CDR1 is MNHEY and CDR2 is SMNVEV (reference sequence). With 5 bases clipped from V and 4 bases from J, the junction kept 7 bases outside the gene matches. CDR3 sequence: CASSTRQGPGNTIYF. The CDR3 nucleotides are TGTGCCAGCAGTACCCGACAGGGGCCCGGAAACACCATATATTTT.

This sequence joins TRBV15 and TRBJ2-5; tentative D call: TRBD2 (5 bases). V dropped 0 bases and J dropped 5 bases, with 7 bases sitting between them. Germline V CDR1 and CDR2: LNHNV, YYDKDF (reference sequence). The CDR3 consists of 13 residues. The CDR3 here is CATSRDPGETQYF. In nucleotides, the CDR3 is TGTGCCACCAGCAGAGATCCGGGGGAGACCCAGTACTTC.